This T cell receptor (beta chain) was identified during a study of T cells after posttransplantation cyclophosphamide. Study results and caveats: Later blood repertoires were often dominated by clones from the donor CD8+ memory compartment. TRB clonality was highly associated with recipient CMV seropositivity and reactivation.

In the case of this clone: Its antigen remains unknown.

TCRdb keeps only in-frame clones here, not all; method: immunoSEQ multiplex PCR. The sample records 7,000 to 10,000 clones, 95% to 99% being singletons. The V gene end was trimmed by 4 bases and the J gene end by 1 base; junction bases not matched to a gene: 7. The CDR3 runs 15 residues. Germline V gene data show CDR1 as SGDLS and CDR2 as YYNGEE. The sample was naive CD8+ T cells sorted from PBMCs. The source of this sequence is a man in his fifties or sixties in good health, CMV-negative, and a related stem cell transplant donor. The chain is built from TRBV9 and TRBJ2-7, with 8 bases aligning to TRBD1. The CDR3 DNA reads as TGTGCCAGCAGCTCAGGGACAGGATTATCCTACGAGCAGTACTTC. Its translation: CASSSGTGLSYEQYF.